This T cell receptor (beta chain) was recorded in a study of shared T cell receptors in the human thymus (dated by TCRdb to 2020 to 2023). In the study overall: The study examined how self-reactive, shared T-cell receptor alpha chains are generated in the human thymus.

CDR1 and CDR2, looked up from the germline V gene, are SGHVS and FNYEAQ. The CDR3 covers 16 residues, taking in both the cysteine and the phenylalanine. CDR3 DNA is the only sequence kept; it has 48 bases, read in frame from the first base. V and J are truncated by 2 bases and 0 bases respectively, leaving an intervening sequence of 13 bases. As to this clone: Its binding antigen is unknown. No base qualities exist here, and no much larger clone lies one base off it.

The method behind the library was the immunoSEQ multiplex PCR assay. Drawn from immuneACCESS, this table holds only the in-frame rearrangements with V and J called that TCRdb kept. Clones are partly lost; checked studies trace under half to an unresolved V gene and leave the rest unexplained. Across this sample there are hundreds of thousands of clones, with 85% to 95% seen only once. The ten top clones hold approximately 0.02% of the sample. The chain joins TRBV7-6 to TRBJ1-1, with TRBD1 tentatively as D gene (6 bases match). Sequencing was carried out using thymocytes. The sequence derives from a human donor. The CDR3 protein sequence reads: CASSLRGGHLNTEAFF. At the DNA level, the sequence is TGTGCCAGCAGCTTAAGAGGGGGGCACTTGAACACTGAAGCTTTCTTT.